These T cell receptor beta chains were read from a single sample in a study of blood T cell repertoires in COVID-19. The data were produced by immunoSEQ multiplex PCR, yet TCRdb's version contains in-frame clones alone and is incomplete. Here the sample spans a few hundred thousand clones, roughly 90% being singletons. Sequenced sample: PBMCs or T cells enriched from blood (not recorded which). These receptors were taken from a woman in her 50s who had been exposed to COVID-19. Each CDR3 is given with its conserved first and last residue. Fields, in order: CDR3 length, D gene, V gene, clone size, J gene, CDR3 protein, CDR3 DNA. D genes are given only for firm matches. Only part of the rows carry a size: once, few, many, or a class if the clone is expanded.

14,TRBD1,TRBV11-1,.,TRBJ1-2,CASSSRDRGYGYTF,TGTGCCAGCAGCTCTCGGGACAGGGGATATGGCTACACCTTC
16,.,TRBV7-9,.,TRBJ1-2,CASSSLLDSYGYGYTF,TGTGCCAGCAGCTCCCTCCTGGACAGTTATGGCTATGGCTACACCTTC
18,TRBD1,TRBV30,.,TRBJ1-5,CAWSLAGGLDIYNQPQHF,TGTGCCTGGAGCCTGGCAGGGGGCCTTGATATTTACAATCAGCCCCAGCATTTT
14,.,TRBV3-1/TRBV3-2,few,TRBJ2-7,CASSQDASWYEQYF,TGTGCCAGCAGCCAAGATGCGAGCTGGTACGAGCAGTACTTC
15,TRBD1,TRBV3-1/TRBV3-2,few,TRBJ1-6,CASSLGTDRNSPLHF,TGTGCCAGCAGCCTAGGGACAGACCGTAATTCACCCCTCCACTTT
13,.,TRBV2,.,TRBJ2-2,CASSYISTGELFF,TGTGCCAGCAGTTACATTTCCACCGGGGAGCTGTTTTTT
11,TRBD1,TRBV29-1,.,TRBJ1-1,CSGGQGARAFF,TGCAGCGGGGGACAGGGGGCGCGAGCTTTCTTT
14,TRBD1,TRBV4-1,few,TRBJ1-5,CASSQWQGDQPQHF,TGCGCCAGCAGCCAATGGCAGGGGGATCAGCCCCAGCATTTT
15,TRBD2,TRBV5-1,.,TRBJ2-5,CASSWTSGAQETQYF,TGCGCCAGCAGCTGGACTAGCGGAGCCCAAGAGACCCAGTACTTC
15,.,TRBV5-1,.,TRBJ2-7,CASSPGAGYSYEQYF,TGCGCCAGCAGCCCTGGGGCAGGGTACTCCTACGAGCAGTACTTC
13,.,TRBV14,.,TRBJ1-1,CASSPTRGTEAFF,TGTGCCAGCAGCCCTACGAGAGGGACTGAAGCTTTCTTT
14,.,TRBV7-2,.,TRBJ1-5,CASSLRVSNQPQHF,TGTGCCAGCAGCCTCCGGGTGAGCAATCAGCCCCAGCATTTT
20,TRBD1,TRBV18,.,TRBJ1-5,CASSPPPGGQAQYSNQPQHF,TGTGCCAGCTCACCACCGCCGGGGGGACAGGCCCAATATAGCAATCAGCCCCAGCATTTT
13,TRBD1,TRBV18,.,TRBJ1-1,CASSHLDRGEAFF,TGTGCCAGCTCGCACCTTGACAGGGGTGAAGCTTTCTTT
16,.,TRBV14,.,TRBJ1-1,CASSPRTELMNTEAFF,TGTGCCAGCAGCCCTCGGACAGAACTAATGAACACTGAAGCTTTCTTT
13,TRBD2,TRBV28,few,TRBJ2-7,CATTSGASYEQYF,TGTGCCACCACTAGCGGGGCCTCCTACGAGCAGTACTTC
15,.,TRBV28,.,TRBJ1-3,CASSLLASSGNTIYF,TGTGCCAGCAGCCTCCTTGCGAGCTCTGGAAACACCATATATTTT
15,TRBD1,TRBV28,once,TRBJ2-5,CASSAGGAPQETQYF,TGTGCCAGCAGTGCAGGGGGCGCCCCGCAAGAGACCCAGTACTTC
14,TRBD1,TRBV6-5,.,TRBJ1-6,CASRQGARGSPLHF,TGTGCCAGCAGACAGGGGGCCCGTGGTTCACCCCTCCACTTT
14,.,TRBV25-1,.,TRBJ2-2,CASTQGTNTGELFF,TGTGCCAGCACACAGGGTACGAACACCGGGGAGCTGTTTTTT
15,.,TRBV3-1/TRBV3-2,.,TRBJ2-7,CASSQEVSSPHEQYF,TGTGCCAGCAGCCAAGAGGTGTCTAGCCCGCACGAGCAGTACTTC
16,TRBD1,TRBV7-2,.,TRBJ2-1,CASSLAPGTGDNEQFF,TGTGCCAGCAGCTTAGCCCCCGGGACAGGGGACAATGAGCAGTTCTTC
16,TRBD1,TRBV5-1,once,TRBJ2-1,CASSSLRGGTYNEQFF,TGCGCCAGCAGCTCCCTAAGAGGGGGCACCTACAATGAGCAGTTCTTC
17,TRBD2,TRBV29-1,.,TRBJ2-6,CSVKRTSGGDGANVLTF,TGCAGCGTTAAAAGGACTAGCGGGGGGGATGGGGCCAACGTCCTGACTTTC
14,.,TRBV6-5,.,TRBJ1-4,CASRGPGFNEKLFF,TGTGCCAGCAGAGGCCCGGGGTTTAATGAAAAACTGTTTTTT
15,TRBD2,TRBV11-2,.,TRBJ2-5,CASSFSSGGRETQYF,TGTGCCAGCAGCTTTAGTAGCGGGGGTAGGGAGACCCAGTACTTC
15,.,TRBV5-4,.,TRBJ2-3,CASAPSAARTDTQYF,TGTGCCAGCGCCCCGTCAGCAGCGAGGACAGATACGCAGTATTTT
15,.,TRBV19,.,TRBJ2-2,CASSQWHTNTGELFF,TGTGCCAGTAGCCAGTGGCACACGAACACCGGGGAGCTGTTTTTT
14,TRBD1,TRBV25-1,few,TRBJ2-1,CASSGWTGDNEQFF,TGTGCCAGCAGTGGATGGACAGGAGACAATGAGCAGTTCTTC
15,.,TRBV18,.,TRBJ1-3,CASSMEKNSGNTIYF,TGTGCCAGCTCAATGGAGAAAAACTCTGGAAACACCATATATTTT
13,TRBD2,TRBV7-6,few,TRBJ2-7,CASSGGVGYEQYF,TGTGCCAGCAGCGGGGGGGTAGGATACGAGCAGTACTTC
15,.,TRBV6-1,.,TRBJ1-1,CASSDRTGGSTEAFF,TGTGCCAGCAGTGACCGGACGGGGGGAAGCACTGAAGCTTTCTTT
13,TRBD1,TRBV7-9,.,TRBJ2-7,CASRDRGEDEQYF,TGTGCCAGCAGGGACAGGGGAGAGGACGAGCAGTACTTC
15,.,TRBV18,.,TRBJ2-7,CASSRSADRSYEQYF,TGTGCCAGCTCACGTTCGGCCGACAGATCCTACGAGCAGTACTTC
14,.,TRBV5-1,.,TRBJ2-5,CASSLAVSQETQYF,TGCGCCAGCAGCTTGGCTGTATCGCAAGAGACCCAGTACTTC
15,TRBD1,TRBV19,.,TRBJ1-1,CASSPRDRRNTEAFF,TGTGCCAGTAGTCCGAGGGACAGAAGGAACACTGAAGCTTTCTTT
13,.,TRBV19,.,TRBJ1-2,CASSITGNYGYTF,TGTGCCAGTAGTATTACAGGGAACTATGGCTACACCTTC
15,.,TRBV5-1,once,TRBJ1-4,CASSKTGLVDEKLFF,TGCGCCAGCAGCAAGACAGGTCTTGTCGATGAAAAACTGTTTTTT
14,TRBD1,TRBV28,.,TRBJ2-7,CASSKQGADYEQYF,TGTGCCAGCAGTAAACAGGGGGCAGACTACGAGCAGTACTTC
13,TRBD1,TRBV4-1,.,TRBJ2-5,CASSQTGGETQYF,TGCGCCAGCAGCCAGACAGGGGGCGAGACCCAGTACTTC
17,.,TRBV4-1,.,TRBJ1-5,CASSQAGASYSNQPQHF,TGCGCCAGCAGCCAAGCAGGGGCCTCTTATAGCAATCAGCCCCAGCATTTT
14,.,TRBV11-2,.,TRBJ1-4,CASSLVASNEKLFF,TGTGCCAGCAGCTTAGTTGCTAGTAATGAAAAACTGTTTTTT
14,.,TRBV2,once,TRBJ1-5,CASTSGRVNQPQHF,TGTGCCAGCACCTCAGGCAGGGTAAATCAGCCCCAGCATTTT
15,.,TRBV2,.,TRBJ1-5,CASSEGGAGVQPQHF,TGTGCCAGCAGTGAAGGGGGGGCGGGGGTTCAGCCCCAGCATTTT
14,.,TRBV19,.,TRBJ1-2,CASSILAGEDGYTF,TGTGCCAGTAGTATTTTGGCAGGGGAAGATGGCTACACCTTC
19,TRBD1,TRBV5-1,.,TRBJ2-4,CASSLVGQGERVAKNIQYF,TGCGCCAGCAGCTTGGTGGGACAGGGGGAGAGGGTAGCCAAAAACATTCAGTACTTC
14,.,TRBV5-1,.,TRBJ1-3,CASSPSGPGNTIYF,TGCGCCAGCAGCCCCTCGGGTCCTGGAAACACCATATATTTT
19,TRBD2,TRBV5-1,few,TRBJ2-3,CASSSTGTSGGTSTDTQYF,TGCGCCAGCAGCTCCACCGGGACTAGCGGGGGCACTAGCACAGATACGCAGTATTTT
12,.,TRBV5-5,.,TRBJ1-2,CASSLGSGGYTF,TGTGCCAGCAGCTTGGGATCGGGAGGCTACACCTTC
14,.,TRBV5-6,.,TRBJ2-7,CASSGVDSLVEQYF,TGTGCCAGCAGCGGTGTGGACAGCTTAGTAGAGCAGTACTTC
17,.,TRBV11-2,.,TRBJ2-3,CASSLGLRGLSTDTQYF,TGTGCCAGCAGCTTAGGCTTGAGAGGACTGAGCACAGATACGCAGTATTTT
15,TRBD2,TRBV5-1,.,TRBJ2-3,CASSGRSAGLDTQYF,TGCGCCAGCAGTGGCCGATCAGCGGGGCTAGATACGCAGTATTTT
10,.,TRBV30,few,TRBJ1-2,CAWGNNGYTF,TGTGCCTGGGGCAACAATGGCTACACCTTC
15,.,TRBV19,.,TRBJ2-3,CASSMGTHSTDTQYF,TGTGCCAGTAGTATGGGGACACATAGCACAGATACGCAGTATTTT
13,.,TRBV18,.,TRBJ1-1,CASSGTQNTEAFF,TGTGCCAGCTCAGGGACACAGAACACTGAAGCTTTCTTT